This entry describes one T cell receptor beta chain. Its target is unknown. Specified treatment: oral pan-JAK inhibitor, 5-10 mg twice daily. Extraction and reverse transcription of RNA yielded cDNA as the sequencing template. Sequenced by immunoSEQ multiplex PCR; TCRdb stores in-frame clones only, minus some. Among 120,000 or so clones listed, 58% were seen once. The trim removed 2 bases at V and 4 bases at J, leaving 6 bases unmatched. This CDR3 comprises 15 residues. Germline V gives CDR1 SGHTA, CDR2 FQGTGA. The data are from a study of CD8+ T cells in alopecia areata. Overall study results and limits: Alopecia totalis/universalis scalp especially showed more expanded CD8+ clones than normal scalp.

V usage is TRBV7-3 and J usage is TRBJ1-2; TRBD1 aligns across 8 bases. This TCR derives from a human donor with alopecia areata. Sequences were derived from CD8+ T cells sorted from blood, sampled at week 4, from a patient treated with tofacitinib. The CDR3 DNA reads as TGTGCCAGCAGCTTACTCCGGACAGGGACCTATGGCTACACCTTC. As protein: CASSLLRTGTYGYTF.